Below are 14 T cell receptor beta chains sequenced from a single sample in a study of human T cells and chemical hapten exposure. TCRdb passed the RACE reads through MiXCR, listing each CDR3 protein once. The profile shows roughly 45,000 distinct CDR3 sequences, 9.3% of them singletons. The time point: patch test 1, 2 weeks after DPC sensitization. Treatment given: therapeutic diphenylcyclopropenone sensitization with weekly scalp DPC. The sequenced sample was whole blood, obtained in connection with sensitization to the hapten diphenylcyclopropenone (DPC). Every receptor here comes from a woman aged 50 to 60 with alopecia areata. Some clones in this sample may be carry-over from other donors' samples.

This clonotype was counted many times. The chain carries TRBV20-1 and TRBJ1-1, with 9 nucleotides matching TRBD1. The CDR3 is 14 residues long. The V gene's germline CDR1 is DFQATT and CDR2 SNEGSKA (reference sequence). The CDR3 DNA reads TGCAGAGGGCTACAGGGGGCGGGAATGACTGAAGCTTTCTTT. This sequence encodes CRGLQGAGMTEAFF.

This clonotype was observed a few times. V usage is TRBV19 and J usage is TRBJ1-5; D is ambiguous. V gave up 4 bases and J gave up 0 bases, with 7 bases separating them. The V gene's germline CDR1 is LNHDA and CDR2 SQIVND (reference sequence). This CDR3 has 14 residues. The CDR3 here is CASSTANSNQPQHF. The CDR3 nucleotides read TGTGCCAGTAGTACGGCAAATAGCAATCAGCCCCAGCATTTT.

The sample holds many counts of this clonotype. This chain connects TRBV24-1 to TRBJ2-2; 12 bases line up with TRBD2. J gave up 5 bases and V 4 bases, and 4 bases lay outside the gene matches. Per germline, CDR1 KGHDR and CDR2 SFDVKD. CDR3 size: 16 residues. The CDR3 DNA is TGTGCCACCAGTGACCCTACTAGCGGGGGGACCGGGGAGCTGTTTTTT. Translation gives CATSDPTSGGTGELFF.

This clonotype was picked up many times. The chain is built from TRBV7-8 and TRBJ2-1; D is unresolved. This CDR3 has 14 residues. Germline assignment: CDR1 SGHVS and CDR2 FQNEAQ. V gave up 2 bases and J gave up 3 bases, with 8 bases separating them. CDR3 DNA sequence: TGTGCCAGCAGCTTAAGGACGGGCTACAATGAGCAGTTCTTC. This codes for CASSLRTGYNEQFF.

Ten or more counts support this clonotype. The chain uses TRBV20-1 and TRBJ1-4, with D possibly matching TRBD1 (5 bases). The CDR3 has 14 residues. Per the germline V gene, CDR1 is DFQATT and CDR2 is SNEGSKA (reference sequence). V lost 4 bases and J lost 7, with 16 bases in between. CDR3 residues: CSAKQLARGEKLFF. DNA for the CDR3: TGCAGTGCTAAACAACTGGCGAGGGGTGAAAAACTGTTTTTT.

The table lists this clonotype with many counts. The V and J genes are TRBV20-1 and TRBJ2-3; 7 bases map to TRBD1. The V gene's germline CDR1 is DFQATT and CDR2 SNEGSKA (reference sequence). V lost 5 bases to trimming and J lost 0 bases; unmatched junction nucleotides: 11. This CDR3 has 16 residues. CDR3 residues: CSALQGWPHSTDTQYF. The CDR3 nucleotides read TGCAGTGCTCTACAGGGGTGGCCTCATAGCACAGATACGCAGTATTTT.

The sample holds many counts of this clonotype. The J gene is TRBJ1-3, the V gene TRBV28; 10 bases are shared with TRBD1. This CDR3 has 16 amino acids. Germline-derived CDR1 and CDR2 are MDHEN and SYDVKM. V was pared by 5 bases and J by 3 bases, with 7 bases of the junction left unmatched. The chain's CDR3 is CASSQPGQGYGNTIYF. CDR3 nucleotides: TGTGCCAGCAGTCAACCGGGACAGGGGTATGGAAACACCATATATTTT.

This clonotype was detected ten times or more. The V call is TRBV5-1, the J call TRBJ2-7; D might be TRBD1 (5 bases). The germline gives CDR1 SGHRS, CDR2 YFSETQ. Trimming pared 7 bases from V and 7 bases from J, leaving 21 bases between. This CDR3 region has 14 residues. CDR3 nucleotides: TGCGCCAGCGGATCCCTCAGGGCGGAAGGAGAGCAGTACTTC. This gives the protein CASGSLRAEGEQYF. Combining the CDR3 with reference TRBV5-1 and TRBJ2-7 gives the whole variable domain KAGVTQTPRYLIKTRGQQVTLSCSPISGHRSVSWYQQTPGQGLQFLFEYFSETQRNKGNFPGRFSGRQFSNSRSEMNVSTLELGDSALYLCASGSLRAEGEQYFGPGTRLTVT.

This clonotype was picked up many times. This rearrangement joins TRBV18 to TRBJ2-3, with D unresolved. V lost 2 bases to trimming and J lost 0 bases, with 6 bases between them. CDR3 length: 14 residues. CDR1 is KGHSH, CDR2 LQKENI, per germline. CDR3 loop: CASSPGRSTDTQYF. The CDR3 DNA sequence: TGTGCCAGCTCACCAGGACGGAGCACAGATACGCAGTATTTT.

The V and J genes are TRBV7-2 and TRBJ1-5; D gene uncertain. Germline assignment: CDR1 SGHTA and CDR2 FQGNSA. The V end lost 3 bases, the J end lost 3 bases, and 6 bases lay between the germline ends. The CDR3 consists of 13 residues. The CDR3 DNA follows: TGTGCCAGCAGCTTCTCCGACAATCAGCCCCAGCATTTT. Translated: CASSFSDNQPQHF.

The J gene is TRBJ1-1, the V gene TRBV29-1; a possible D gene is TRBD1 (5 bases). CDR1 SQVTM and CDR2 ANQGSEA come from the germline V gene. CDR3 length equals 13 residues. Trimming pared 7 bases from V and 0 bases from J, leaving 12 bases between. The CDR3 bases are TGCAGCGCAGCGGACACGGTGAACACTGAAGCTTTCTTT. Translation: CSAADTVNTEAFF. The full variable domain, its missing parts supplied by reference TRBV29-1 and TRBJ1-1, is SAVISQKPSRDICQRGTSLTIQCQVDSQVTMMFWYRQQPGQSLTLIATANQGSEATYESGFVIDKFPISRPNLTFSTLTVSNMSPEDSSIYLCSAADTVNTEAFFGQGTRLTVV.

This clonotype was seen ten or more times. The chain combines TRBV27 with TRBJ2-7, with D unclear. The CDR3 is made up of 15 amino acids. V lost 6 bases and J lost 1, with 16 bases in between. Per the germline V gene, CDR1 is MNHEY and CDR2 is SMNVEV (reference sequence). The CDR3 is CASSSISPGSYEQYF. The CDR3 DNA reads TGTGCCAGCAGCTCAATCTCCCCAGGTTCCTACGAGCAGTACTTC.

V gene TRBV10-3 combines with J gene TRBJ2-7; the D is unclear. The CDR3 runs to 14 residues. The V gene's germline CDR1 is ENHRY and CDR2 SYGVKD. The germline V and J ends were trimmed by 1 base and 2 bases, with 9 bases remaining between them. The CDR3 nucleotides read TGTGCCATCAGTGAGTTACTGCGAACCTACGAGCAGTACTTC. Amino acids: CAISELLRTYEQYF.

This clonotype was observed at least ten times. The chain joins TRBV7-2 to TRBJ1-5, with no clear D. The germline V gene encodes CDR1 SGHTA and CDR2 FQGNSA. Deletions cut 1 base from V and 1 base from J, with 8 bases between. The CDR3 covers 15 residues. The CDR3 DNA reads as TGTGCCAGCAGCTTAGGAACCAGGAGCAATCAGCCCCAGCATTTT. Amino acid sequence: CASSLGTRSNQPQHF.